The 31 T cell receptor beta chains below all came from one sample that was sequenced in a study of neurological immune-mediated disorders. Using its own MiXCR run on the 5' RACE reads, TCRdb lists one record per CDR3 protein. This sample has roughly 44,000 distinct CDR3 sequences, with roughly 6% found just once. Sequencing was done on a sample of CD4+ T cells from blood. These receptors were collected from a woman in her thirties or forties in good health.

The gene calls are TRBV27 and TRBJ2-3; 8 bases are a match to TRBD2. Germline loops: CDR1 MNHEY, CDR2 SMNVEV (reference sequence). This CDR3 has 17 residues. V lost 3 bases to trimming and J lost 1 base; unmatched junction nucleotides: 9. The DNA of the CDR3 is TGTGCCAGCAGTTTCGCAGCCACTAGCGGTGGCACAGATACGCAGTATTTT. Protein: CASSFAATSGGTDTQYF.

This chain joins TRBV3-1 and TRBJ2-7; D possibly corresponds to TRBD1 (6 bases). The CDR3 has 13 residues. CDR1 LGHDT and CDR2 YNNKEL come from the germline V gene (reference sequence). V was shortened by 0 bases and J by 12 bases, with 15 bases between the two germline ends. This CDR3 reads CASSQESGQSPYF. The CDR3 DNA reads TGTGCCAGCAGCCAAGAGAGTGGACAGAGCCCGTACTTC.

This clonotype occurred many times. The V gene is TRBV18, the J gene TRBJ2-1; a possible D gene is TRBD2 (6 bases). The CDR3 has 15 amino acids. The V end was cut by 5 bases, the J end by 2 bases, with 13 bases between. The germline V gene has CDR1 KGHSH and CDR2 LQKENI. CDR3: CASSFDGTAYNEQFF. CDR3 bases: TGTGCCAGCTCATTCGACGGGACTGCCTACAATGAGCAGTTCTTC. Full variable domain (outside the CDR3, taken from reference TRBV18 and TRBJ2-1): NAGVMQNPRHLVRRRGQEARLRCSPMKGHSHVYWYRQLPEEGLKFMVYLQKENIIDESGMPKERFSAEFPKEGPSILRIQQVVRGDSAAYFCASSFDGTAYNEQFFGPGTRLTVL.

Ten or more counts support this clonotype. V usage is TRBV2 and J usage is TRBJ1-4; perhaps TRBD1 as D (5 bases). The CDR3 has 12 residues. V shed 8 bases and J shed 8 bases, with 12 bases lying between them. Germline CDR1 SNHLY, CDR2 FYNNEI. The CDR3 DNA follows: TGTGCCAGCGGGGCGGTCCGGGAAAAACTGTTTTTT. Its protein product is CASGAVREKLFF.

The sample holds many counts of this clonotype. This chain links TRBV28 with TRBJ2-1; D gene uncertain. Germline CDR1 is MDHEN and CDR2 is SYDVKM. Trimming removed 4 bases at V and 9 bases at J, with 19 bases between. This CDR3 is built from 15 residues. CDR3 nucleotide sequence: TGTGCCAGCAGTTCCCCCCCCCCGGGTTTTGGTGAGCAGTTCTTC. Residues: CASSSPPPGFGEQFF.

This clonotype has ten or more counts. The V and J genes are TRBV5-1 and TRBJ2-7; TRBD1 aligns across 11 bases. Germline V lookup: CDR1 SGHRS, CDR2 YFSETQ. This CDR3 has 15 amino acids. V dropped 0 bases and J dropped 3; count of bases not matched to a gene: 2. Here the CDR3 DNA reads TGCGCCAGCAGCTTGGGAGGGACAGGGGGCTACGAGCAGTACTTC. Amino acid sequence: CASSLGGTGGYEQYF.

This clonotype was counted ten times or more. This sequence joins TRBV20-1 and TRBJ2-7; weak D call: TRBD2 (5 bases). The CDR3 has 15 residues. V lost 1 base and J 7 bases, leaving 20 bases between the germline ends. Germline V lookup: CDR1 DFQATT, CDR2 SNEGSKA (reference sequence). The CDR3, as DNA: TGCAGTGCTAGAGTCCCAGCAGAGTCGGGGTGGGAGCAGTACTTC. Its translation: CSARVPAESGWEQYF.

The V gene is TRBV29-1, the J gene TRBJ1-1; D may be TRBD1 (6 bases). Germline V gene sequence: CDR1 SQVTM, CDR2 ANQGSEA. Trimming left V 4 bases short and J 0 bases short, with 15 bases between. The length of the CDR3 is 15 residues. The CDR3 loop reads CSVGGGGAVNTEAFF. CDR3 in DNA: TGCAGCGTTGGAGGTGGGGGCGCCGTGAACACTGAAGCTTTCTTT.

At least ten counts were recorded for this clonotype. V and J are TRBV2 and TRBJ2-1; no firm D call. The V gene's germline CDR1 is SNHLY and CDR2 FYNNEI. The V gene lost 6 bases and the J gene lost 3 bases, with 9 bases spanning the gap. The CDR3 extends over 13 amino acids. The CDR3: CASRPDLYNEQFF. DNA of the CDR3: TGTGCCAGCAGGCCAGACCTCTACAATGAGCAGTTCTTC.

This clonotype showed up many times. The rearrangement uses TRBV9 and TRBJ1-3; no clear D gene. Germline V gene sequence: CDR1 SGDLS, CDR2 YYNGEE. V lost 4 bases to trimming and J lost 0 bases, with 14 bases between them. There are 16 residues in the CDR3. This CDR3 reads CASSPWTGSSGNTIYF. Here the CDR3 DNA reads TGTGCCAGCAGCCCGTGGACGGGGAGCTCTGGAAACACCATATATTTT. The complete variable domain, with remaining parts taken from reference TRBV9 and TRBJ1-3, reads DSGVTQTPKHLITATGQRVTLRCSPRSGDLSVYWYQQSLDQGLQFLIQYYNGEERAKGNILERFSAQQFPDLHSELNLSSLELGDSALYFCASSPWTGSSGNTIYFGEGSWLTVV.

The table lists this clonotype with many counts. The gene calls are TRBV20-1 and TRBJ2-2; TRBD2 agrees at 11 bases. V dropped 6 bases and J dropped 1; count of bases not matched to a gene: 4. Looked up from germline, CDR1 is DFQATT and CDR2 is SNEGSKA (reference sequence). CDR3 length: 15 amino acids. The CDR3 bases are TGCAGTGCGCCTACTAGCGGGAGGAACACCGGGGAGCTGTTTTTT. Its translation is CSAPTSGRNTGELFF.

At least ten counts were recorded for this clonotype. J is TRBJ2-3 and V is TRBV28, with a possible D match to TRBD1 (5 bases). Germline CDR1 reads MDHEN; CDR2 reads SYDVKM. With 3 bases removed from V and 0 bases from J, the gap between germline ends came to 13 bases. This CDR3 is 16 amino acids long. This CDR3 reads CASSFTYRPSTDTQYF. The DNA of the CDR3 is TGTGCCAGCAGTTTTACATACAGGCCCAGCACAGATACGCAGTATTTT.

This clonotype showed up many times. A much larger clone is a single base away; this may be a read error. The chain uses TRBV28 and TRBJ2-7; D possibly corresponds to TRBD2 (6 bases). CDR1 is MDHEN, CDR2 SYDVKM, per germline. The CDR3 length is 14 residues. Here the CDR3 DNA reads TGTGCCAACAGTCGAGCCGGGAGCTCCTACGAGCAGTACTTC. Its translation is CANSRAGSSYEQYF. Together with reference TRBV28 and TRBJ2-7, the CDR3 gives the full variable domain: DVKVTQSSRYLVKRTGEKVFLECVQDMDHENMFWYRQDPGLGLRLIYFSYDVKMKEKGDIPEGYSVSREKKERFSLILESASTNQTSMYLCANSRAGSSYEQYFGPGTRLTVT.

The V gene is TRBV20-1, the J gene TRBJ2-3; TRBD1 matches at 8 bases. The CDR3 has 15 amino acids. CDR1 is DFQATT and CDR2 is SNEGSKA in the germline V gene (reference sequence). V dropped 0 bases and J dropped 0; count of bases not matched to a gene: 2. CDR3 amino acids: CSARDQGASTDTQYF. In nucleotides, the CDR3 is TGCAGTGCTAGAGATCAGGGGGCGAGCACAGATACGCAGTATTTT.

This clonotype was found many times. The chain has TRBV7-3 and TRBJ2-1; TRBD2 matches at 8 bases. Trimming at V came to 5 bases and at J to 6 bases, leaving 6 bases not matched to a gene. This CDR3 is 14 amino acids long. Germline assignment: CDR1 SGHTA and CDR2 FQGTGA. CDR3 DNA: TGTGCCAGCAGCACAGCGGGAGCACGCAATGAGCAGTTCTTC. As protein: CASSTAGARNEQFF.

This clonotype has a count of ten or more. The chain is built from TRBV10-3 and TRBJ1-6; D is unresolved. CDR1 is ENHRY, CDR2 SYGVKD, per germline. The CDR3 has 16 residues. V was trimmed by 3 bases and J by 8 bases, leaving 17 bases between them. CDR3 loop: CAISDSPGRMDSPLHF. CDR3 DNA sequence: TGTGCCATCAGTGATTCTCCGGGTAGGATGGATTCACCCCTCCACTTT.

This clonotype was recorded at least ten times. The genes are TRBV6-6 and TRBJ2-1; D may match TRBD1 or TRBD2 (6 bases each). CDR1 is MNHNY and CDR2 is SVGAGI in the germline V gene (reference sequence). V was cut by 0 bases and J by 6 bases, with 12 bases left in between. The CDR3 is made up of 15 amino acids. DNA for the CDR3: TGTGCCAGCAGTTACTCGAGGGGGGAGCCCAATGAGCAGTTCTTC. Protein product: CASSYSRGEPNEQFF.

At least ten counts were recorded for this clonotype. The genes are TRBV28 and TRBJ1-5; TRBD1 is a possible D gene (6 bases). The V gene's germline CDR1 is MDHEN and CDR2 SYDVKM. The CDR3 loop spans 14 amino acids. V lost 1 base and J 11 bases, leaving 15 bases between the germline ends. The CDR3 coding sequence is TGTGCCAGCAGTTTATCCGGCAGAGCAGGGGCCCAGCATTTT. Its translation: CASSLSGRAGAQHF.

The sample holds many counts of this clonotype. The chain is built from TRBV11-2 and TRBJ1-6; 8 nucleotides align to TRBD1. J was trimmed by 9 bases and V by 0 bases; bases with no gene match: 4. CDR3 size: 15 residues. Germline values: CDR1 SGHAT, CDR2 FQNNGV. The CDR3 DNA reads TGTGCCAGCAGCTTAGAACAGGGGGTTGTTTCACCCCTCCACTTT. It codes for CASSLEQGVVSPLHF.

This clonotype showed up many times. The gene calls are TRBV12-3 or TRBV12-4 and TRBJ2-5; 7 positions agree with TRBD2. The CDR3 is 15 amino acids. The J segment lost 0 bases and the V segment lost 4 bases, leaving 5 bases of the junction unmatched. The CDR3 sequence: CASSSARGYQETQYF. The CDR3 DNA sequence: TGTGCCAGCAGTTCCGCGCGGGGGTACCAAGAGACCCAGTACTTC.

This clonotype was counted ten times or more. This chain links TRBV5-1 with TRBJ2-2, with a tentative D call TRBD1 (6 bases). V was shortened by 4 bases and J by 7 bases, with 14 bases between the two germline ends. Germline CDR1 and CDR2: SGHRS and YFSETQ. This CDR3 contains 14 residues. The CDR3 protein is CASSRHRDNGELFF. CDR3 in DNA: TGCGCCAGCAGCCGCCACCGGGACAACGGGGAGCTGTTTTTT. The entire variable domain, with the rest obtained from reference TRBV5-1 and TRBJ2-2, is as follows: KAGVTQTPRYLIKTRGQQVTLSCSPISGHRSVSWYQQTPGQGLQFLFEYFSETQRNKGNFPGRFSGRQFSNSRSEMNVSTLELGDSALYLCASSRHRDNGELFFGEGSRLTVL.

This clonotype was detected many times. The chain uses TRBV7-6 and TRBJ1-2; TRBD1 matches 7 bases. CDR3 length: 13 amino acids. Unmatched junction bases numbered 4, after V lost 5 bases and J lost 4 bases. Germline values: CDR1 SGHVS, CDR2 FNYEAQ. CDR3 nucleotides: TGTGCCAGCAGCCTCCGACAGGGCTATGGCTACACCTTC. It is translated as CASSLRQGYGYTF.

This clonotype appeared many times. The rearrangement joins TRBV5-1 to TRBJ1-5; a weak D match, TRBD1 (6 bases). Trimming removed 4 bases at V and 1 base at J, with 12 bases between. CDR3 size: 15 residues. Looked up from germline, CDR1 is SGHRS and CDR2 is YFSETQ. CDR3 region: CASSADSGSNQPQHF. CDR3 nucleotides: TGCGCCAGCAGCGCGGACAGCGGGAGCAATCAGCCCCAGCATTTT.

This clonotype was observed many times. J is TRBJ2-3 and V is TRBV5-1, with D uncertain. The CDR3 totals 15 residues. Germline lookup yields CDR1 SGHRS and CDR2 YFSETQ. V dropped 5 bases and J dropped 6 bases, with 19 bases sitting between them. DNA of the CDR3: TGCGCCAGCAGGCAATGGGCCACCCCGGAGGATACGCAGTATTTT. This codes for CASRQWATPEDTQYF.

This clonotype was observed at least ten times. The chain joins TRBV5-1 to TRBJ2-7; 7 bases are shared with TRBD1. Germline V gives CDR1 SGHRS, CDR2 YFSETQ. V shed 7 bases, J shed 4 bases, and the junction held 11 bases outside the gene matches. The CDR3 is 14 residues long. In DNA, the CDR3 is TGCGCCAGCCGCAGGACAGGAGCGGCTTACGAGCAGTACTTC. Encoded protein: CASRRTGAAYEQYF.

This clonotype was found many times. The chain combines TRBV29-1 with TRBJ2-5; D possibly corresponds to TRBD1 (6 bases). Germline V gives CDR1 SQVTM, CDR2 ANQGSEA. The CDR3 runs to 14 residues. V lost 1 base, J lost 8 bases, and 17 bases lay in between. CDR3 DNA: TGCAGCGTTGAAGGGCAGGGAGTAGGGGGTACCCAGTACTTC. Protein sequence: CSVEGQGVGGTQYF.

Ten or more counts support this clonotype. The chain uses TRBV20-1 and TRBJ2-2; TRBD2 aligns across 13 bases. Germline CDR1 is DFQATT and CDR2 is SNEGSKA (reference sequence). The CDR3 length is 17 residues. The V and J ends lost 0 bases and 6 bases, in that order; junction bases with no gene match: 7. CDR3 coding DNA: TGCAGTGCTAGAGATTTAATAGGACTAGCGGGAGCCGGGGAGCTGTTTTTT. This codes for CSARDLIGLAGAGELFF.

This clonotype came up many times. This chain links TRBV12-3 or TRBV12-4 with TRBJ1-1, with D unresolved. The V end was cut by 2 bases, the J end by 8 bases, with 9 bases between. This CDR3 comprises 12 residues. DNA of the CDR3: TGTGCCAGCAGTTTACCCCGGGCCGAAGCTTTCTTT. Translation gives CASSLPRAEAFF.

This clonotype has ten or more counts. This chain uses TRBV5-1 with TRBJ1-1, with TRBD1 identical over 9 bases. The V gene's germline CDR1 is SGHRS and CDR2 YFSETQ. The V segment lost 7 bases and the J segment 1 base; nucleotides outside the gene matches: 11. This CDR3 comprises 16 residues. CDR3 sequence (DNA): TGCGCCAGCGGGCCCGGGACAGGGCAAGGGAACACTGAAGCTTTCTTT. This translates into CASGPGTGQGNTEAFF. The entire variable domain, with the rest obtained from reference TRBV5-1 and TRBJ1-1, is as follows: KAGVTQTPRYLIKTRGQQVTLSCSPISGHRSVSWYQQTPGQGLQFLFEYFSETQRNKGNFPGRFSGRQFSNSRSEMNVSTLELGDSALYLCASGPGTGQGNTEAFFGQGTRLTVV.

In its sample, this clonotype was seen many times. The chain carries TRBV4-2 and TRBJ2-1; TRBD2 agrees at 12 bases. This CDR3 is 17 amino acids long. Germline-derived CDR1 and CDR2 are LGHNA and YNFKEQ. V was pared by 1 base and J by 7 bases, with 8 bases of the junction left unmatched. The CDR3 is CASSQAPGTSGPNEQFF. As DNA, the CDR3 is TGTGCCAGCAGCCAAGCCCCTGGGACTAGCGGGCCGAATGAGCAGTTCTTC.

The chain couples TRBV20-1 to TRBJ1-2, with a tentative D call TRBD1 (6 bases). CDR1 and CDR2 from the germline V gene are DFQATT and SNEGSKA (reference sequence). The V gene lost 6 bases and the J gene lost 2 bases, with 22 bases spanning the gap. The CDR3 is 16 amino acids. The CDR3 protein is CSALDLTGGVNYGYTF. The CDR3 coding sequence is TGCAGTGCCCTAGATTTGACAGGAGGGGTCAACTATGGCTACACCTTC.